These 27 T cell receptor beta chains originate from one sample sequenced in a study of PD-1 blockade in classical Hodgkin lymphoma. Regarding time point: cycle 4 day 1 (C4D1), after 6 weeks of nivolumab. Autologous stem cell transplantation was followed by relapse in every patient, and brentuximab vedotin exposure varied. Some clones are missing from TCRdb's copy, which holds only in-frame ones; the method was immunoSEQ multiplex PCR. Of 90,000 or so clones in the sample, over 75% were seen once. The sample consisted of peripheral blood mononuclear cells (PBMCs), taken before the fourth cycle of nivolumab. These receptors were taken from a human donor with classical Hodgkin lymphoma.

The chain joins TRBV5-1 to TRBJ1-1, with 8 bases fitting TRBD1. V lost 0 bases and J lost 8; bases outside the gene matches: 6. Germline CDR1 and CDR2: SGHRS and YFSETQ. The CDR3 totals 14 residues. The CDR3 loop is CASSLDSGGKEAFF. CDR3 in DNA: TGCGCCAGCAGCTTGGACTCAGGGGGCAAGGAAGCTTTCTTT.

This chain connects TRBV7-3 to TRBJ2-7, with D possibly matching TRBD1 (6 bases). Trimming pared 1 base from V and 0 bases from J, leaving 10 bases between. The CDR3 has 15 residues. CDR1 is SGHTA, CDR2 FQGTGA, per germline. CDR3 in DNA: TGTGCCAGCAGCTTAATGAGGGGGAGCTCCTACGAGCAGTACTTC. Translated, it gives CASSLMRGSSYEQYF.

This chain connects TRBV7-9 to TRBJ2-1; TRBD2 aligns across 10 bases. The CDR3 runs to 16 residues. Trimming cost V 1 base and J 2 bases; bases outside gene matches: 2. From germline, CDR1 is SEHNR and CDR2 FQNEAQ (reference sequence). The CDR3 DNA is TGTGCCAGCAGCTTAGTTGGACTAGCGGCCTACAATGAGCAGTTCTTC. It translates to CASSLVGLAAYNEQFF.

The chain recombines TRBV9 with TRBJ2-5; D ambiguous. Trimming pared 3 bases from V and 5 bases from J, leaving 11 bases between. The CDR3 has 13 amino acids. Germline CDR1 reads SGDLS; CDR2 reads YYNGEE. The CDR3, as DNA: TGTGCCAGCAGCGCTACAAGTCTGGAGACCCAGTACTTC. It encodes CASSATSLETQYF.

This sequence joins TRBV18 and TRBJ2-2; possible D gene TRBD1, 6 bases. The ends were cut back, 3 bases at V and 3 bases at J, with 14 bases in the middle. Germline loops: CDR1 KGHSH, CDR2 LQKENI. CDR3 length: 16 amino acids. CDR3 DNA sequence: TGTGCCAGCTCACCCTCTACAGGGATTGACACCGGGGAGCTGTTTTTT. It translates to CASSPSTGIDTGELFF.

The chain recombines TRBV11-2 with TRBJ1-2; no clear D. V was shortened by 4 bases and J by 7 bases, with 10 bases between the two germline ends. The CDR3 has 12 amino acids. Germline CDR1 is SGHAT and CDR2 is FQNNGV. The CDR3 DNA reads as TGTGCCAGCAGCTCGAGACGGGGTGGCTACACCTTC. Its translation is CASSSRRGGYTF.

V gene TRBV6-5 combines with J gene TRBJ1-1; D remains ambiguous. The V end was cut by 0 bases, the J end by 3 bases, with 5 bases between. Germline CDR1 reads MNHEY; CDR2 reads SVGAGI. This CDR3 region has 13 residues. The CDR3 loop reads CASSYSTYTEAFF. The DNA of the CDR3 is TGTGCCAGCAGTTACTCGACATACACTGAAGCTTTCTTT.

Only one count was recorded for this clone. The gene calls are TRBV14 and TRBJ2-5; D might be TRBD2 (6 bases). V was cut by 3 bases and J by 5 bases, with 10 bases left in between. Germline CDR1 reads SGHDN; CDR2 reads FVKESK. This CDR3 contains 13 residues. As DNA, the CDR3 is TGTGCCAGCAGCCAGAACCGGGGGGAGACCCAGTACTTC. This translates into CASSQNRGETQYF.

This chain connects TRBV4-1 to TRBJ2-1, with D uncertain. Germline CDR1 and CDR2: MGHRA and YSYEKL. This CDR3 is built from 14 residues. V lost 1 base and J lost 8, with 12 bases in between. Here the CDR3 reads CASSQVWLEDEQFF. The CDR3 DNA is TGCGCCAGCAGCCAAGTCTGGCTAGAGGATGAGCAGTTCTTC.

Only a few counts were recorded for this clone. V usage is TRBV28 and J usage is TRBJ1-5; 9 bases match TRBD1. The CDR3 length is 15 residues. The germline CDR1 and CDR2 sequences are MDHEN and SYDVKM. With V trimmed by 8 bases and J by 5 bases, 10 bases remained unmatched. The CDR3 DNA sequence: TGTGCCAGCGGGCGGACAGGGGATTACTATCAGCCCCAGCATTTT. Protein sequence: CASGRTGDYYQPQHF. Full variable domain (outside the CDR3, taken from reference TRBV28 and TRBJ1-5): DVKVTQSSRYLVKRTGEKVFLECVQDMDHENMFWYRQDPGLGLRLIYFSYDVKMKEKGDIPEGYSVSREKKERFSLILESASTNQTSMYLCASGRTGDYYQPQHFGDGTRLSIL.

This sequence joins TRBV5-1 and TRBJ2-5, with D possibly TRBD1 on 6 matching bases. This CDR3 is 16 amino acids long. Germline lookup yields CDR1 SGHRS and CDR2 YFSETQ. V was clipped by 2 bases and J by 1 base, with 15 bases between them. The CDR3 loop is CASSFQGPPLQETQYF. The DNA for the CDR3 is TGCGCCAGCAGCTTCCAGGGGCCACCCCTCCAAGAGACCCAGTACTTC.

The chain combines TRBV11-2 with TRBJ2-1; 11 bases align to TRBD2. CDR3 size: 17 residues. Germline trimming cut 5 bases from V and 8 bases from J; bases unmatched to any gene: 14. Germline V gives CDR1 SGHAT, CDR2 FQNNGV. CDR3 protein: CASSRGDSGGALDEQFF. As DNA, the CDR3 is TGTGCCAGCAGCCGGGGCGATAGCGGGGGGGCCTTGGATGAGCAGTTCTTC.

This clone was observed once. The J gene is TRBJ2-7, the V gene TRBV7-2; possibly TRBD1 or TRBD2 for D (5 bases each). This CDR3 contains 13 residues. Looked up from germline, CDR1 is SGHTA and CDR2 is FQGNSA. The V and J ends lost 2 bases and 4 bases respectively, with 9 bases between them. CDR3 nucleotides: TGTGCCAGCAGCTTAACCAGGGAGTACGAGCAGTACTTC. Translating gives CASSLTREYEQYF. Using reference TRBV7-2 and TRBJ2-7 for the parts outside the CDR3, the full variable domain is GAGVSQSPSNKVTEKGKDVELRCDPISGHTALYWYRQSLGQGLEFLIYFQGNSAPDKSGLPSDRFSAERTGGSVSTLTIQRTQQEDSAVYLCASSLTREYEQYFGPGTRLTVT.

In this sample, this clone turned up a few times. The chain recombines TRBV5-6 with TRBJ2-5; D may be TRBD1 or TRBD2 (5 bases each). V lost 4 bases to trimming and J lost 6 bases, with 22 bases between them. Looked up from germline, CDR1 is SGHDT and CDR2 is YYEEEE. The CDR3 extends over 16 amino acids. CDR3 loop: CASSEGPINPVQTQYF. CDR3 DNA: TGTGCCAGCAGCGAGGGACCTATCAATCCCGTGCAGACCCAGTACTTC.

The chain combines TRBV28 with TRBJ1-5; 7 bases are a match to TRBD1. CDR3 length: 15 residues. Losses at the gene ends were 5 bases for V and 10 bases for J; bases not matched to a gene: 14. CDR1 is MDHEN, CDR2 SYDVKM, per germline. In DNA form, the CDR3 reads TGTGCCAGCAGTAGGGGACGACAGGGCCAGTTTCCCCAGCATTTT. Its translation is CASSRGRQGQFPQHF. Full variable domain (missing parts from reference TRBV28 and TRBJ1-5): DVKVTQSSRYLVKRTGEKVFLECVQDMDHENMFWYRQDPGLGLRLIYFSYDVKMKEKGDIPEGYSVSREKKERFSLILESASTNQTSMYLCASSRGRQGQFPQHFGDGTRLSIL.

The gene calls are TRBV6-6 and TRBJ2-7, with 9 nucleotides matching TRBD1. Germline V gives CDR1 MNHNY, CDR2 SVGAGI (reference sequence). The ends lost 3 bases at V and 4 bases at J; junction bases unmatched: 1. This CDR3 has 13 residues. The CDR3 DNA follows: TGTGCCAGCAGTTATGGGACAGGGTACGAGCAGTACTTC. Translating gives CASSYGTGYEQYF.

The rearrangement joins TRBV4-3 to TRBJ2-7; D remains unclear. V lost 5 bases and J 12 bases, leaving 17 bases between the germline ends. CDR1 is LGHNA, CDR2 YSLEER, per germline. CDR3 length: 12 amino acids. As DNA, the CDR3 is TGCGCCAGCAGCAAGACTGGCGCGGATCTGTACTTC. This encodes CASSKTGADLYF.

A few counts support this clone. V usage is TRBV30 and J usage is TRBJ2-1, with a weak D call TRBD2 (5 bases). This CDR3 is 16 amino acids long. V lost 0 bases and J lost 3, with 15 bases in between. CDR1 is GTSNPN and CDR2 is SVGIG in the germline V gene (reference sequence). CDR3: CAWSVLGGGDYNEQFF. The CDR3 region has the DNA TGTGCCTGGAGTGTACTTGGTGGAGGAGACTACAATGAGCAGTTCTTC.

This clone has just a few counts. The V gene is TRBV9, the J gene TRBJ2-5, with D uncertain. CDR3 length equals 14 residues. Germline values: CDR1 SGDLS, CDR2 YYNGEE. Trimming left V 2 bases short and J 1 base short, with 9 bases between. The CDR3 sequence: CASSVWGSQETQYF. The CDR3, as DNA: TGTGCCAGCAGCGTGTGGGGATCCCAAGAGACCCAGTACTTC. Drawing the rest from reference TRBV9 and TRBJ2-5, the complete variable domain is DSGVTQTPKHLITATGQRVTLRCSPRSGDLSVYWYQQSLDQGLQFLIQYYNGEERAKGNILERFSAQQFPDLHSELNLSSLELGDSALYFCASSVWGSQETQYFGPGTRLLVL.

This clone was counted between two and nine times. This rearrangement joins TRBV2 to TRBJ1-4; 8 bases are shared with TRBD1. Trimming took 4 bases from V and 7 from J; bases not matched to a gene: 5. There are 14 residues in the CDR3. From germline, CDR1 is SNHLY and CDR2 FYNNEI. CDR3 sequence: CASSVDRGREKLFF. The CDR3 DNA reads as TGTGCCAGCAGTGTCGACAGGGGACGTGAAAAACTGTTTTTT. The variable domain in full, completed from reference TRBV2 and TRBJ1-4, reads EPEVTQTPSHQVTQMGQEVILRCVPISNHLYFYWYRQILGQKVEFLVSFYNNEISEKSEIFDDQFSVERPDGSNFTLKIRSTKLEDSAMYFCASSVDRGREKLFFGSGTQLSVL.

The chain employs TRBV28 and TRBJ2-4; 9 bases are a match to TRBD2. Germline CDR1 and CDR2: MDHEN and SYDVKM. CDR3 size: 16 residues. The junction had 8 bases not matched to a gene; V was cut back by 3 bases and J by 5 bases. CDR3: CASSFRIRGRENIQYF. As DNA, the CDR3 is TGTGCCAGCAGTTTCCGGATCCGCGGGAGGGAAAACATTCAGTACTTC.

The gene calls are TRBV5-1 and TRBJ1-2; 8 bases line up with TRBD1. Germline V gene data show CDR1 as SGHRS and CDR2 as YFSETQ. V shed 4 bases and J 5 bases; nucleotides not matched to a gene: 10. The length of the CDR3 is 15 residues. The chain's CDR3 is CASSRSGGELYGYTF. The DNA of the CDR3 is TGCGCCAGCAGCAGATCAGGGGGCGAGTTGTATGGCTACACCTTC.

The J gene is TRBJ2-3, the V gene TRBV2, with D perhaps TRBD2 (5 bases). V lost 1 base, J lost 2 bases, and 10 bases lay in between. This CDR3 is built from 15 residues. The germline gives CDR1 SNHLY, CDR2 FYNNEI. CDR3 in DNA: TGTGCCAGCAGTGAAGAAAGAGGGCTCACAGATACGCAGTATTTT. It specifies CASSEERGLTDTQYF.

The V gene is TRBV10-2, the J gene TRBJ2-1, with D possibly TRBD2 on 6 matching bases. Looked up from germline, CDR1 is WSHSY and CDR2 is SAAADI. Deletions cut 5 bases from V and 8 bases from J, with 16 bases between. The CDR3 extends over 14 amino acids. The CDR3: CASSRLDIGDEQFF. CDR3 DNA: TGCGCCAGCAGTCGACTAGACATCGGAGATGAGCAGTTCTTC.

The chain uses TRBV28 and TRBJ2-7; 8 bases are shared with TRBD2. This CDR3 contains 19 residues. V was pared by 1 base and J by 5 bases, with 19 bases of the junction left unmatched. From germline, CDR1 is MDHEN and CDR2 SYDVKM. The CDR3 is CASSLFLWGAGTRDNEQYF. The CDR3 DNA is TGTGCCAGCAGTTTATTCTTGTGGGGAGCCGGGACTAGGGACAACGAGCAGTACTTC.

The chain couples TRBV11-1 to TRBJ2-5; the match to TRBD1 covers 9 bases. This CDR3 spans 15 amino acids. Germline V CDR1 and CDR2: SGHAT, FQDESV (reference sequence). The V and J ends lost 4 bases and 5 bases, in that order; junction bases with no gene match: 8. The CDR3 DNA follows: TGTGCCAGCAGCTGGGGACAGGGCGGAGTGGAGACCCAGTACTTC. Residues: CASSWGQGGVETQYF.

This sequence joins TRBV4-3 and TRBJ1-3, with no clear D. Per germline, CDR1 LGHNA and CDR2 YSLEER. The germline V and J ends were trimmed by 0 bases and 5 bases, with 8 bases remaining between them. There are 14 residues in the CDR3. The CDR3 DNA reads as TGCGCCAGCAGCCAAGATCGGCTCCGAAACACCATATATTTT. Protein: CASSQDRLRNTIYF.